These 24 T cell receptor beta chains were all obtained from the same sample, sequenced in a study of shared clonotypes between healthy human individuals. Profiling relied on immunoSEQ multiplex PCR, and the TCRdb table lists in-frame clones only, not all of them. The sample carries 100,000 to 120,000 clones, around 73% recorded once. Sequenced: memory CD8+ T cells sorted from blood. Documented subset: CD45RO+ cells pooled with CCR7-negative TemRA cells. All receptors come from a woman aged 25 to 45 in good health.

This clone was seen a handful of times. The genes are TRBV6-1 and TRBJ1-1; TRBD1 matches 7 bases. Germline lookup yields CDR1 MNHNS and CDR2 SASEGT. The CDR3 is made up of 14 amino acids. The ends lost 6 bases at V and 0 bases at J; junction bases unmatched: 4. The CDR3 bases are TGTGCCAGCAGAACGGGACAGTTGAACACTGAAGCTTTCTTT. This gives the protein CASRTGQLNTEAFF.

This clone was detected once. The chain links TRBV28 to TRBJ1-5; perhaps TRBD1 as D (6 bases). Germline V gives CDR1 MDHEN, CDR2 SYDVKM. Trimming removed 8 bases at V and 0 bases at J, with 17 bases between. This CDR3 is 16 amino acids long. This chain's CDR3 is CASSSGGTNSNQPQHF. The DNA of the CDR3 is TGTGCCAGCTCCTCTGGGGGCACCAATAGCAATCAGCCCCAGCATTTT.

V usage is TRBV7-8 and J usage is TRBJ2-7; 11 positions match TRBD2. V shed 4 bases, J shed 4 bases, and the junction held 6 bases outside the gene matches. Germline-derived CDR1 and CDR2 are SGHVS and FQNEAQ. The CDR3 is 15 amino acids. This CDR3 reads CASSSTSGRGYEQYF. The DNA for the CDR3 is TGTGCCAGCAGCTCAACTAGCGGGAGAGGGTACGAGCAGTACTTC.

The chain recombines TRBV18 with TRBJ2-3; D could derive from TRBD1 or TRBD2 (5 bases each). CDR1 and CDR2 (germline): KGHSH, LQKENI. The V gene lost 1 base and the J gene lost 1 base, with 12 bases spanning the gap. The CDR3 runs 16 residues. CDR3 nucleotide sequence: TGTGCCAGCTCACCACGCGGGCAGGGTGGCACAGATACGCAGTATTTT. Protein: CASSPRGQGGTDTQYF. Drawing the rest from reference TRBV18 and TRBJ2-3, the complete variable domain is NAGVMQNPRHLVRRRGQEARLRCSPMKGHSHVYWYRQLPEEGLKFMVYLQKENIIDESGMPKERFSAEFPKEGPSILRIQQVVRGDSAAYFCASSPRGQGGTDTQYFGPGTRLTVL.

To note about this clone: A far larger clone is just one base off, so this is likely a read error. The chain carries TRBV19 and TRBJ2-7, with TRBD1 as a possible D gene (5 bases). Germline CDR1 reads LNHDA; CDR2 reads SQIVND (reference sequence). The CDR3 spans 14 residues. V lost 4 bases to trimming and J lost 3 bases, with 13 bases between them. CDR3 sequence reads: CASSSDRAYYEQYF. Written as DNA, the CDR3 is TGTGCCAGTAGTAGCGACAGAGCCTACTACGAGCAGTACTTC.

This clone has just a few counts. V gene TRBV30 combines with J gene TRBJ1-2; the match to TRBD1 covers 7 bases. This CDR3 comprises 14 residues. Per germline, CDR1 GTSNPN and CDR2 SVGIG (reference sequence). After removal of 4 bases from V and 5 bases from J, the junction contained 10 bases not matched to a gene. CDR3: CAWKTGYDFYGYTF. CDR3 coding DNA: TGTGCCTGGAAGACAGGGTACGACTTTTATGGCTACACCTTC.

The chain links TRBV11-2 to TRBJ2-5, with D perhaps TRBD2 (6 bases). The CDR3 sequence is 15 residues long. Germline loops: CDR1 SGHAT, CDR2 FQNNGV. The V and J ends lost 5 bases and 0 bases respectively, with 13 bases between them. The CDR3 DNA is TGTGCCAGCAGCATAGGAGGGGACTACCAAGAGACCCAGTACTTC. It codes for CASSIGGDYQETQYF.

The chain is built from TRBV27 and TRBJ1-4; the D gene is possibly TRBD1 (5 bases). Deletions cut 6 bases from V and 2 bases from J, with 10 bases between. This CDR3 has 14 amino acids. Germline V gene data show CDR1 as MNHEY and CDR2 as SMNVEV (reference sequence). Written as DNA, the CDR3 is TGTGCCAGCAGCTCAGGGATGACTAATGAAAAACTGTTTTTT. Residues: CASSSGMTNEKLFF.

This chain uses TRBV14 with TRBJ2-1; 9 bases match TRBD1. Germline V lookup: CDR1 SGHDN, CDR2 FVKESK. The V segment lost 0 bases and the J segment 9 bases; nucleotides outside the gene matches: 9. CDR3 length: 16 amino acids. DNA for the CDR3: TGTGCCAGCAGCCAAGAGCTGGGACAGGGTACGGTTGAGCAGTTCTTC. Protein sequence: CASSQELGQGTVEQFF.

This clone was counted between two and nine times. The genes are TRBV27 and TRBJ2-7; D perhaps matches TRBD2 (6 bases). Germline CDR1 is MNHEY and CDR2 is SMNVEV (reference sequence). The V and J ends lost 4 bases and 2 bases respectively, with 9 bases between them. This CDR3 has 13 amino acids. In DNA form, the CDR3 reads TGTGCCAGCAGTTCGGGACTGGCCTACGAGCAGTACTTC. It yields the protein CASSSGLAYEQYF.

The chain couples TRBV7-8 to TRBJ2-7; 7 bases are shared with TRBD2. The germline V gene encodes CDR1 SGHVS and CDR2 FQNEAQ. J lost 2 bases, V lost 2 bases, and 3 bases had no gene match. The CDR3 length is 14 residues. The CDR3 spells CASSLPSGAYEQYF. CDR3 DNA: TGTGCCAGCAGCTTACCTAGCGGTGCCTACGAGCAGTACTTC.

V and J are TRBV4-1 and TRBJ2-2, with D possibly being TRBD2 (6 bases). The ends were cut back, 4 bases at V and 0 bases at J, with 15 bases in the middle. The length of the CDR3 is 17 residues. Germline V CDR1 and CDR2: MGHRA, YSYEKL. CDR3 nucleotides: TGCGCCAGCAGCCTACTAGCACGAACCCCGAACACCGGGGAGCTGTTTTTT. It specifies CASSLLARTPNTGELFF.

J is TRBJ2-1 and V is TRBV7-9; 11 bases line up with TRBD1. The CDR3 consists of 16 residues. J was trimmed by 12 bases and V by 3 bases; bases with no gene match: 13. Germline V gene data show CDR1 as SEHNR and CDR2 as FQNEAQ (reference sequence). CDR3 coding DNA: TGTGCCAGCAGCTTCGATTACCGGGACAGGGGGTTCGCGCAGTTCTTC. Protein: CASSFDYRDRGFAQFF.

The chain is built from TRBV11-2 and TRBJ2-7; the D gene is possibly TRBD2 (5 bases). CDR1 is SGHAT and CDR2 is FQNNGV in the germline V gene. CDR3 size: 13 residues. Trimming cost V 0 bases and J 9 bases, with 12 bases left between them. The CDR3 loop reads CASSLDNSAGQYF. DNA of the CDR3: TGTGCCAGCAGCTTAGATAACTCCGCGGGGCAGTACTTC. Looking up the rest from reference TRBV11-2 and TRBJ2-7 gives the full variable domain: EAGVAQSPRYKIIEKRQSVAFWCNPISGHATLYWYQQILGQGPKLLIQFQNNGVVDDSQLPKDRFSAERLKGVDSTLKIQPAKLEDSAVYLCASSLDNSAGQYFGPGTRLTVT.

The chain combines TRBV6-6 with TRBJ2-5, with 7 positions matching TRBD1. Germline V gene data show CDR1 as MNHNY and CDR2 as SVGAGI (reference sequence). J was trimmed by 2 bases and V by 2 bases; bases with no gene match: 2. The CDR3 sequence is 14 residues long. CDR3 region: CASSYGTAQETQYF. The CDR3 nucleotides are TGTGCCAGCAGTTACGGGACAGCTCAAGAGACCCAGTACTTC.

This chain connects TRBV7-9 to TRBJ2-1, with D possibly TRBD2 on 6 matching bases. Trimming pared 6 bases from V and 3 bases from J, leaving 15 bases between. This CDR3 has 15 residues. Germline loops: CDR1 SEHNR, CDR2 FQNEAQ (reference sequence). Here the CDR3 reads CASSWPLGGYNEQFF. Here the CDR3 DNA reads TGTGCCAGCAGTTGGCCACTCGGGGGCTACAATGAGCAGTTCTTC.

V usage is TRBV7-9 and J usage is TRBJ2-3; D unclear. The CDR3 spans 13 residues. V lost 5 bases to trimming and J lost 6 bases, with 12 bases between them. Per germline, CDR1 SEHNR and CDR2 FQNEAQ (reference sequence). The CDR3 loop is CASSPGSWDTQYF. The DNA for the CDR3 is TGTGCCAGCAGCCCCGGATCCTGGGATACGCAGTATTTT. The full variable domain, completed using reference TRBV7-9 and TRBJ2-3, is DTGVSQNPRHKITKRGQNVTFRCDPISEHNRLYWYRQTLGQGPEFLTYFQNEAQLEKSRLLSDRFSAERPKGSFSTLEIQRTEQGDSAMYLCASSPGSWDTQYFGPGTRLTVL.

In regard to this clone: Other DNA sequences in this sample translate to the same CDR3. This chain links TRBV28 with TRBJ1-3; 11 bases are shared with TRBD1. Germline assignment: CDR1 MDHEN and CDR2 SYDVKM. J lost 3 bases, V lost 4 bases, and 2 bases had no gene match. The CDR3 extends over 15 amino acids. In DNA, the CDR3 is TGTGCCAGCAGTTCGGGACAGGGGGATGGAAACACCATATATTTT. Translating gives CASSSGQGDGNTIYF.

This clone was observed at least ten times. The chain links TRBV6-5 to TRBJ2-5; the D gene is possibly TRBD2 (5 bases). The germline V and J ends were trimmed by 2 bases and 3 bases, with 13 bases remaining between them. CDR1 MNHEY and CDR2 SVGAGI come from the germline V gene. The CDR3 loop spans 15 amino acids. The CDR3 sequence: CASSYGGFSEETQYF. CDR3 DNA: TGTGCCAGCAGTTACGGAGGATTCTCGGAAGAGACCCAGTACTTC.

This rearrangement joins TRBV5-1 to TRBJ2-1; 7 positions agree with TRBD2. Per the germline V gene, CDR1 is SGHRS and CDR2 is YFSETQ. The CDR3 contains 15 residues. J lost 2 bases, V lost 7 bases, and 9 bases had no gene match. Here the CDR3 reads CASAITGGPYNEQFF. The CDR3 DNA sequence: TGCGCCAGCGCTATCACGGGAGGTCCCTACAATGAGCAGTTCTTC.

The chain carries TRBV4-2 and TRBJ2-5; D might be TRBD2 (5 bases). The J call may be incorrect, as the DNA end agrees better with TRBJ2-7. This CDR3 region has 15 residues. Looked up from germline, CDR1 is LGHNA and CDR2 is YNFKEQ. CDR3 DNA sequence: TGTGCCAGCAGCCAAGACATCGAGCGGATCTACGAGCAGTACTTC. It is translated as CASSQDIERIYEQYF.

The CDR3 DNA is TGTGCCAGCTCACCAACGGACGGTCCGGTATGGCAAGCTTTCTTT. Residues: CASSPTDGPVWQAFF. V and J are TRBV18 and TRBJ1-1, with no clear D. Germline assignment: CDR1 KGHSH and CDR2 LQKENI. This CDR3 is built from 15 residues. V was trimmed by 2 bases and J by 9 bases, leaving 19 bases between them.

The V call is TRBV28, the J call TRBJ1-5, with a weak D call TRBD1 (5 bases). The germline V gene has CDR1 MDHEN and CDR2 SYDVKM. The length of the CDR3 is 14 residues. Trimming stripped 3 bases from V and 1 base from J, with 7 bases between. The CDR3 loop is CASSFRQSNQPQHF. As DNA, the CDR3 is TGTGCCAGCAGTTTCCGACAGAGCAATCAGCCCCAGCATTTT.

This clone was detected many times. V and J are TRBV9 and TRBJ2-3; no definite D call. V lost 4 bases and J lost 4, with 7 bases in between. The CDR3 loop spans 12 amino acids. Germline CDR1 is SGDLS and CDR2 is YYNGEE. CDR3 DNA sequence: TGTGCCAGCAGCCGTGGAGCAGATACGCAGTATTTT. Translation: CASSRGADTQYF. The full variable domain, its missing parts supplied by reference TRBV9 and TRBJ2-3, is DSGVTQTPKHLITATGQRVTLRCSPRSGDLSVYWYQQSLDQGLQFLIQYYNGEERAKGNILERFSAQQFPDLHSELNLSSLELGDSALYFCASSRGADTQYFGPGTRLTVL.